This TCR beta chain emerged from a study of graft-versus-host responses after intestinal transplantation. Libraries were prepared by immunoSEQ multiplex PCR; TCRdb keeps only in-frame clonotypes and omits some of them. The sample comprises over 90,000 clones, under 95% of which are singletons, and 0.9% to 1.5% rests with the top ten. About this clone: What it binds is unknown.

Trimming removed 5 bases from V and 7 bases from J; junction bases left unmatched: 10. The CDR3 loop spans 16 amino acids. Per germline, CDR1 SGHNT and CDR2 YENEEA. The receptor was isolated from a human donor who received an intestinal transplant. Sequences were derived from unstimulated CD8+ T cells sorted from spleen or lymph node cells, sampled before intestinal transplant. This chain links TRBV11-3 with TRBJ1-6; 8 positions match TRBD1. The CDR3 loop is CASSRNGQGLNSPLHF. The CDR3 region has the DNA TGTGCCAGCAGCCGAAATGGACAGGGATTGAATTCACCCCTCCACTTT.